This T cell receptor beta chain was observed in a study of cytomegalovirus exposure and HLA in healthy donors. Study conclusions and caveats: TCR beta V- and J-gene trimming was later associated with a missense DCLRE1C variant.

PCR primers comprised 60 Vbeta and 13 Jbeta primers. Measured with immunoSEQ multiplex PCR; TCRdb has only the in-frame clones, and not every one. The sample includes around 65,000 clones, under 85% of them seen just once. There are 15 residues in the CDR3. Germline V gene sequence: CDR1 LNHNV, CDR2 YYDKDF (reference sequence). V gave up 10 bases and J gave up 5 bases; unmatched junction bases: 14. This clone was counted between two and nine times. Its antigen remains unknown. Only one base separates this from a far larger clonotype, so it likely reflects a read error. This TCR was sampled from a man aged 50 or older in good health and CMV-seropositive. The sequencing input was PBMCs. This chain links TRBV15 with TRBJ2-5; 9 bases match TRBD1. DNA for the CDR3: TGTGCCATCAGTTTACAGGGGGCGCCTGGGGAGACCCAGTACTTC. Translation gives CAISLQGAPGETQYF. Full variable domain (rest looked up from reference TRBV15 and TRBJ2-5): DAMVIQNPRYQVTQFGKPVTLSCSQTLNHNVMYWYQQKSSQAPKLLFHYYDKDFNNEADTPDNFQSRRPNTSFCFLDIRSPGLGDTAMYLCAISLQGAPGETQYFGPGTRLLVL.